The 16 T cell receptor beta chains below all came from one sample that was sequenced in a study of shared clonotypes between healthy human individuals. Sequencing was performed with immunoSEQ multiplex PCR; in TCRdb, only in-frame clones are kept and a portion is missing. The table lists hundreds of thousands of clones, 90% to 95% of them singletons, with about 0.11% in the top ten. CD45RO-negative CD8 cells positively selected for CCR7 made up the naive population, which excluded terminally differentiated effector memory CD45RA+ cells. The specimen sequenced was naive CD8+ T cells sorted from blood. These TCRs come from a woman in her 30s in good health.

V is TRBV15 and J is TRBJ1-1; weak D call: TRBD1 (6 bases). Looked up from germline, CDR1 is LNHNV and CDR2 is YYDKDF (reference sequence). The CDR3 runs to 14 residues. V was pared by 1 base and J by 4 bases, with 10 bases between. The CDR3 protein is CATSRVGGPTEAFF. The CDR3 nucleotides read TGTGCCACCAGCAGAGTGGGGGGGCCCACTGAAGCTTTCTTT.

The chain has TRBV5-6 and TRBJ2-7; 8 nucleotides agree with TRBD1. V dropped 0 bases and J dropped 4; count of bases not matched to a gene: 3. Germline-derived CDR1 and CDR2 are SGHDT and YYEEEE. The length of the CDR3 is 14 residues. In DNA form, the CDR3 reads TGTGCCAGCAGCTTGGACAGGGGGTCATACGAGCAGTACTTC. It codes for CASSLDRGSYEQYF.

This rearrangement joins TRBV27 to TRBJ1-3, with 7 bases identical to TRBD1. The J segment lost 2 bases and the V segment lost 6 bases, leaving 7 bases of the junction unmatched. The germline gives CDR1 MNHEY, CDR2 SMNVEV (reference sequence). This CDR3 is built from 15 residues. The CDR3 loop reads CASSLNRGTGNTIYF. DNA for the CDR3: TGTGCCAGCAGCTTAAACAGGGGAACTGGAAACACCATATATTTT.

The chain uses TRBV10-3 and TRBJ1-1, with TRBD1 matching over 7 bases. Germline V lookup: CDR1 ENHRY, CDR2 SYGVKD. V lost 5 bases, J lost 6 bases, and 9 bases stayed unmatched. The CDR3 consists of 14 residues. CDR3 coding DNA: TGTGCCATCAGTCAGACAGGGTTGTTAGCTGAAGCTTTCTTT. It specifies CAISQTGLLAEAFF.

V usage is TRBV19 and J usage is TRBJ2-1; the D is unclear. CDR1 LNHDA and CDR2 SQIVND come from the germline V gene (reference sequence). There are 11 residues in the CDR3. Between the trimmed V and J ends, which lost 5 bases and 6 bases, there was a span of 5 bases. This chain's CDR3 is CASSLLNEQFF. As DNA, the CDR3 is TGTGCCAGTAGTTTACTCAATGAGCAGTTCTTC.

The chain carries TRBV10-3 and TRBJ2-7, with 7 bases identical to TRBD2. The V segment lost 0 bases and the J segment 2 bases; nucleotides outside the gene matches: 7. The CDR3 contains 16 residues. Germline V lookup: CDR1 ENHRY, CDR2 SYGVKD. CDR3 sequence (DNA): TGTGCCATCAGTGAGTCGTCGGGGACTACGACCTACGAGCAGTACTTC. Its protein is CAISESSGTTTYEQYF.

The chain links TRBV29-1 to TRBJ2-7; D gene uncertain. V dropped 4 bases and J dropped 3 bases, with 16 bases sitting between them. In germline, CDR1 is SQVTM, CDR2 ANQGSEA. The length of the CDR3 is 14 residues. CDR3 loop: CSVGGSMGNYEQYF. The CDR3 DNA reads as TGCAGCGTTGGTGGATCCATGGGAAACTACGAGCAGTACTTC.

This chain links TRBV11-2 with TRBJ2-6; the D gene is possibly TRBD1 (6 bases). The CDR3 length is 16 residues. CDR1 and CDR2 from the germline V gene are SGHAT and FQNNGV. The germline V and J ends were trimmed by 10 bases and 0 bases, with 16 bases remaining between them. The CDR3 sequence is CAKSGEFDSGANVLTF. In DNA form, the CDR3 reads TGTGCCAAATCAGGGGAGTTTGACTCTGGGGCCAACGTCCTGACTTTC.

The genes are TRBV27 and TRBJ2-2; TRBD2 aligns across 8 bases. The CDR3 covers 16 residues. The V gene end was trimmed by 3 bases and the J gene end by 1 base; junction bases not matched to a gene: 4. CDR1 and CDR2 (germline): MNHEY, SMNVEV (reference sequence). The CDR3 DNA reads as TGTGCCAGCAGTTTGCCCAGCGGGGGGAACACCGGGGAGCTGTTTTTT. Its protein product is CASSLPSGGNTGELFF.

This clone was counted once. The chain has TRBV27 and TRBJ2-7; D may be TRBD1 (6 bases). The V and J ends lost 6 bases and 2 bases respectively, with 14 bases between them. This CDR3 spans 14 amino acids. From germline, CDR1 is MNHEY and CDR2 SMNVEV (reference sequence). CDR3 bases: TGTGCCAGCAGCGCCGGGACAAGAACCTACGAGCAGTACTTC. Translating it yields CASSAGTRTYEQYF.

V is TRBV7-9 and J is TRBJ2-3; 9 bases fit TRBD2. Germline-derived CDR1 and CDR2 are SEHNR and FQNEAQ (reference sequence). The J segment lost 0 bases and the V segment lost 3 bases, leaving 1 base of the junction unmatched. CDR3 length: 15 amino acids. The CDR3 DNA is TGTGCCAGCAGCTTGACTAGCGGTAGCACAGATACGCAGTATTTT. Protein: CASSLTSGSTDTQYF.

V usage is TRBV21-1 and J usage is TRBJ1-5. TRBV21-1 has pseudogene status. The CDR3 totals 15 residues. CDR3 region: CASSKDVRRGQPQHF. The DNA for the CDR3 is TGTGCCAGCAGCAAAGACGTCAGGAGGGGACAGCCCCAGCATTTT.

This clone showed up just a few times. The CDR3 protein is CASHRGPDEKLFF. The CDR3 bases are TGTGCCAGCCACCGCGGTCCGGATGAAAAACTGTTTTTT. The gene calls are TRBV2 and TRBJ1-4; no reliable D call. The CDR3 covers 13 residues. CDR1 and CDR2 (germline): SNHLY, FYNNEI. V lost 8 bases and J 6 bases, leaving 13 bases between the germline ends.

J is TRBJ2-7 and V is TRBV27; D gene uncertain. There are 14 residues in the CDR3. V was cut by 6 bases and J by 3 bases, with 15 bases left in between. The germline V gene encodes CDR1 MNHEY and CDR2 SMNVEV (reference sequence). CDR3 sequence (DNA): TGTGCCAGCAGCCTAAGGTACAAGATCTACGAGCAGTACTTC. Protein product: CASSLRYKIYEQYF.

To note about this clone: The same CDR3 is also encoded by other DNA sequences in this sample. The CDR3 protein is CASRTSGYEQYF. CDR3 DNA sequence: TGTGCCAGCCGGACTAGCGGCTACGAGCAGTACTTC. The chain couples TRBV27 to TRBJ2-5; the match to TRBD2 covers 10 bases. The better agreement between TRBJ2-7 and the DNA end casts doubt on the J call. Looked up from germline, CDR1 is MNHEY and CDR2 is SMNVEV (reference sequence). This CDR3 contains 12 residues.

The V and J genes are TRBV28 and TRBJ1-2; D may be TRBD1 (5 bases). The CDR3 has 13 amino acids. Trimming removed 6 bases from V and 5 bases from J, with 13 bases in between. The germline CDR1 and CDR2 sequences are MDHEN and SYDVKM. The CDR3, as DNA: TGTGCCAGCAGCCCCCGGGGGTGGTATGGCTACACCTTC. Protein: CASSPRGWYGYTF.